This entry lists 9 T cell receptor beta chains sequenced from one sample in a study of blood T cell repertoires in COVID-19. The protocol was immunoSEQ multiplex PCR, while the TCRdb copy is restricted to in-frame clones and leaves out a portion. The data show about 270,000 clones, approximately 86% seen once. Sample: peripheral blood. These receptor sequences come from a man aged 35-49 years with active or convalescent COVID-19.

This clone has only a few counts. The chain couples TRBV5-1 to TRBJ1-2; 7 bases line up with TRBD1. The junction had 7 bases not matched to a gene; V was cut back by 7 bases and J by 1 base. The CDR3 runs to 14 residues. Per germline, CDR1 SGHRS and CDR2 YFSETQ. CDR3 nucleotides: TGCGCCAGCTCAAGACAGGGAGATAACTATGGCTACACCTTC. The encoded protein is CASSRQGDNYGYTF.

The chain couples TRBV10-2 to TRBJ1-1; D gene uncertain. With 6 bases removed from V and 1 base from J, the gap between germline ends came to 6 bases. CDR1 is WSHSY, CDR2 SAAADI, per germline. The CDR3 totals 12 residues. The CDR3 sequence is CASSRKNTEAFF. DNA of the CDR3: TGCGCCAGCAGCAGGAAGAACACTGAAGCTTTCTTT.

The CDR3 DNA reads TGCGCCAGCAGCCAGAGAGACAGCGCGAACACCGGGGAGCTGTTTTTT. It yields the protein CASSQRDSANTGELFF. V is TRBV4-1 and J is TRBJ2-2, with D possibly being TRBD1 (5 bases). This CDR3 region has 16 residues. CDR1 MGHRA and CDR2 YSYEKL come from the germline V gene. Trimming removed 3 bases at V and 0 bases at J, with 11 bases between.

CDR3 nucleotide sequence: TGTGCCAGCGGGGCTCCGTGGAATAGCAATCAGCCCCAGCATTTT. This sequence encodes CASGAPWNSNQPQHF. This chain joins TRBV6-5 and TRBJ1-5; D might be TRBD1 (5 bases). The ends were cut back, 8 bases at V and 0 bases at J, with 14 bases in the middle. This CDR3 region has 15 residues. Germline loops: CDR1 MNHEY, CDR2 SVGAGI.

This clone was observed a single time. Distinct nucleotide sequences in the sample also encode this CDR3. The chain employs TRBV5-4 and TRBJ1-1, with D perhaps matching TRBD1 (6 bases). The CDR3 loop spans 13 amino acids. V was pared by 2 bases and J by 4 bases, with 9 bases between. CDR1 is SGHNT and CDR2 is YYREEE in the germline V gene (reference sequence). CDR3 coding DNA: TGTGCCAGCAGCTTAAGGGGGGGCACTGAAGCTTTCTTT. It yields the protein CASSLRGGTEAFF. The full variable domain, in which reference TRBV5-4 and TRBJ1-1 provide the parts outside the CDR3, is ETGVTQSPTHLIKTRGQQVTLRCSSQSGHNTVSWYQQALGQGPQFIFQYYREEENGRGNFPPRFSGLQFPNYSSELNVNALELDDSALYLCASSLRGGTEAFFGQGTRLTVV.

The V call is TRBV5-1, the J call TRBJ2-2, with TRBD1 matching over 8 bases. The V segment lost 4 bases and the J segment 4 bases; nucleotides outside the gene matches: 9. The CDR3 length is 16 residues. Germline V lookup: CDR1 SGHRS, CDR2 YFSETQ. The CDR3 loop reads CASSPRVGQGTGELFF. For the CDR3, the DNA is TGCGCCAGCAGCCCAAGGGTCGGACAGGGCACCGGGGAGCTGTTTTTT.

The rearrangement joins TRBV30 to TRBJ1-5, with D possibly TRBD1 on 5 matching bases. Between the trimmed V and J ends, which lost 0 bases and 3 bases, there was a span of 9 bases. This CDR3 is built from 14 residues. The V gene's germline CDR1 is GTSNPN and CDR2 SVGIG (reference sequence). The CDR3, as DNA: TGTGCCTGGAGTGTATCAGGGCACAATCAGCCCCAGCATTTT. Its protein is CAWSVSGHNQPQHF.

This CDR3 is CASSSSGIARNYEQYF. DNA of the CDR3: TGTGCCAGCAGTTCTTCCGGGATAGCGAGAAACTACGAGCAGTACTTC. The chain employs TRBV27 and TRBJ2-7; a weak D match, TRBD2 (5 bases). The germline V gene has CDR1 MNHEY and CDR2 SMNVEV (reference sequence). The V end lost 4 bases, the J end lost 3 bases, and 19 bases lay between the germline ends. CDR3 length equals 16 residues.

CDR3 in amino acids: CASSSPGENEQFF. In DNA form, the CDR3 reads TGTGCCAGCAGCTCCCCAGGGGAGAATGAGCAGTTCTTC. The rearrangement links TRBV7-9 to TRBJ2-1; perhaps TRBD1 as D (6 bases). CDR1 and CDR2 from the germline V gene are SEHNR and FQNEAQ (reference sequence). The CDR3 has 13 amino acids. V gave up 4 bases and J gave up 7 bases, with 11 bases separating them.